The clone carrying this T cell receptor beta chain was seen more than once but under ten times. V lost 4 bases and J 13 bases, leaving 17 bases between the germline ends. The germline CDR1 and CDR2 sequences are SGHTA and FQGNSA. The CDR3 sequence is 14 residues long. The data were obtained in a study of technical replicates of blood from several donors. Libraries were prepared by immunoSEQ multiplex PCR; TCRdb keeps only in-frame clonotypes and omits some of them. The repertoire has approximately 69,000 clones, 80% to 90% of them found once; the top ten carry around 4.6%. This receptor was taken from a human donor in good health. Some clones in this sample may be carry-over from other donors' samples. The sequenced sample consisted of PBMCs. The rearrangement links TRBV7-2 to TRBJ1-6; no clear D. The CDR3 DNA reads as TGTGCCAGCAGCTCGGCGGTGGAGCGCGGGCCCCTCCACTTT. This sequence encodes CASSSAVERGPLHF.